This TCR beta chain was sequenced during a study of blood T cells in healthy people across ages. General study findings and limits: Roughly linearly, TCR beta diversity per million T cells fell as age increased.

With a J-beta primer mix and a sample-barcoded 5' primer, a second PCR ran about 7 to 11 cycles. Sequencing recovered at least 3 million CDR3-containing paired-end reads from each sample. In TCRdb, the 5' RACE reads were re-called with MiXCR into one record per CDR3 protein. The table includes approximately 960,000 distinct CDR3 sequences, about 27% detected once. This clonotype was counted once. The antigen remains undetermined. The junction departs from the called germline gene at one end, perhaps through a read error. The same sample was also studied in work on T cells of mothers and their children. That investigation notes: The TCR beta CDR3 read count exceeded 8 million for each mother and was some 3.1 million for each child.

This clonotype was obtained from a woman between 40 and 50 years old in good health. Sequencing used blood.

The CDR3 DNA follows: TGTGCCAGCAGTTACGGCGCGACTAGCGGGGGGAGAGAGACCCACTACTTC. Translating gives CASSYGATSGGRETHYF. The rearrangement links TRBV6-2 or TRBV6-3 to TRBJ2-5; 13 nucleotides align to TRBD2. In germline, CDR1 is MNHEY, CDR2 SVGEGT. The CDR3 consists of 17 residues.